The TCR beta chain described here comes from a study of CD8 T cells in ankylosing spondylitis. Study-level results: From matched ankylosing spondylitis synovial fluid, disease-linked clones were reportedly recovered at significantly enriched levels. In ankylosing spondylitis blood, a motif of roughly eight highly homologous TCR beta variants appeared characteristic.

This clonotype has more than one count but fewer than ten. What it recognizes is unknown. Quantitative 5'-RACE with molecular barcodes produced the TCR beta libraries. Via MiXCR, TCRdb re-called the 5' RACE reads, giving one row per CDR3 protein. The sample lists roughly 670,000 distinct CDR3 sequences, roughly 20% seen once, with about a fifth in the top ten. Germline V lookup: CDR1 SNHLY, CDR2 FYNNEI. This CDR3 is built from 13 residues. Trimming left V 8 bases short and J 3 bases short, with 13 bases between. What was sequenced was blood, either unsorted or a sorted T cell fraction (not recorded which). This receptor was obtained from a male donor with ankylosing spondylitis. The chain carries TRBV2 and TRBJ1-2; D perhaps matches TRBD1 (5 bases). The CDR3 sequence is CASLTVTDYGYTF. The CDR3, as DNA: TGTGCCAGCCTGACAGTCACTGACTATGGCTACACCTTC.